This T cell receptor beta chain derives from a study of T cell changes during pregnancy in multiple sclerosis. This CDR3 contains 13 residues. V was clipped by 4 bases and J by 5 bases, with 9 bases between them. Germline V gives CDR1 SGHKS, CDR2 YYEKEE (reference sequence). Produced via immunoSEQ multiplex PCR; TCRdb's table is partial and in-frame only. Among fewer than 40,000 clones listed, 90% were seen once. The input for sequencing was CD8+ T cells from peripheral blood mononuclear cells, taken after pregnancy. The receptor was isolated from a female donor with multiple sclerosis, enrolled in a pregnancy study. The chain is built from TRBV5-5 and TRBJ1-4; D is unresolved. This CDR3 reads CASSRDLNEKLFF. The CDR3 DNA is TGTGCCAGCAGCCGTGATCTAAATGAAAAACTGTTTTTT.